This TCR beta chain comes out of a study of breast tumors, draining lymph nodes, adjacent tissues. Study outcomes and limitations: Tumor and nontumor repertoires were significantly more similar in luminal-like than in basal-like breast cancer. Tumor repertoires ranked between lymph nodes and nontumor tissue in diversity, with V and J gene preferences. Data fit most tumor T cells coming from lymph node, expanding in tumor. That most tumor T cells come from lymph nodes remained unproven.

TCRdb reprocessed the multiplex PCR reads with MiXCR, giving one entry per CDR3 protein. The profile covers 25,000 or so distinct CDR3 sequences, with approximately 75% appearing a single time and around a quarter taken by the ten largest. The CDR3 runs 15 residues. Germline lookup yields CDR1 KGHSH and CDR2 LQKENI. The germline V and J ends were trimmed by 1 base and 3 bases, with 13 bases remaining between them. This clonotype was picked up one time. Its antigen remains unknown. Sequenced input: tumor-adjacent breast tissue. The TCR comes from a female donor with breast cancer. Some clones in this sample may be carry-over from other donors' samples. The gene calls are TRBV18 and TRBJ2-7; the D gene could be TRBD1 or TRBD2 (6 bases each). CDR3 sequence reads: CASSPRGAEDYEQYF. In DNA form, the CDR3 reads TGTGCCAGCTCACCACGGGGGGCGGAAGACTACGAGCAGTACTTC.